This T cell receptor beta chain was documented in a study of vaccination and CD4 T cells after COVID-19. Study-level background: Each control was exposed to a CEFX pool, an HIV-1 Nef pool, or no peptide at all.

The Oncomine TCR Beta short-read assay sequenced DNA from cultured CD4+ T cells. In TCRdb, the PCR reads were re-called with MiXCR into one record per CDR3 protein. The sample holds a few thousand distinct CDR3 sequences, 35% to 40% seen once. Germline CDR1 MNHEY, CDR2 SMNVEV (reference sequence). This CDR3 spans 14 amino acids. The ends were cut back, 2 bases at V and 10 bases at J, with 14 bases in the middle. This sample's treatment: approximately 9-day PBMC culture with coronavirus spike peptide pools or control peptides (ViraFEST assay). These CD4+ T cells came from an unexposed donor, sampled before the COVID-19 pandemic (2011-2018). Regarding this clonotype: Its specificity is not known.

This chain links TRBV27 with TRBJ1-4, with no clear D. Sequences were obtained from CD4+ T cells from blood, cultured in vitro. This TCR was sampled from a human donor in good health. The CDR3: CASSLQFGKGKLFF. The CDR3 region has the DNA TGTGCCAGCAGTTTACAGTTCGGGAAGGGAAAACTGTTTTTT.